This TCR beta chain came from a study of PD-L1 blockade in urothelial cancer (dated by TCRdb to between 2016 and 2019). Turning to the overall study: Therapy was started around 2014 for all patients, and atezolizumab 1,200 mg was administered intravenously every 3 weeks. About 90% of the 29 patients were males with bladder-origin urothelial cancer, and about 60% of the roughly 29 reported a prior smoking history. An ECOG performance status of 0 or 1 was recorded for the patients, and 0 to 3 prior chemotherapy regimens had been received by the patients. Blood samples were analyzed at 3 weeks after treatment start (second dose) and at 6 weeks after treatment start. Blood samples gave median yields of roughly 150,000 T cells and around 88,000 unique TCRs, along with a median clonality of approximately 0.084. An exploratory multi-omic analysis was conducted of the somatic, immune and clinical correlates of response to PD-L1 blockade with atezolizumab in urothelial cancer. Pretreatment tumor samples, along with matched peripheral blood serially collected before and after atezolizumab treatment, were subjected to TCR sequencing. Durable clinical benefit was defined as progression-free survival longer than 6 months, and TCR features were also tested against progression-free and overall survival. Whole exome sequencing and RNA sequencing of pretreatment tumors were performed alongside TCR sequencing in the same patients. About 10 patients achieved durable clinical benefit and some 21 did not. Twenty-nine patients had pretreatment blood TCR-seq, about 24 had at least one posttreatment blood collection, and about 24 had tumor TCR-seq. Summary of the overall study and its limitations: Small sample size (n ≈ 30) and many exploratory analyses mean the results are intended to be hypothesis-generating. Greater expansion of tumor-associated TCR clones in peripheral blood 3 weeks after the start of treatment was observed in patients with durable benefit (n of about 20, p = 0.022). A pretreatment peripheral blood TCR clonality below the median was linked to improved progression-free and overall survival.

This specimen's time point label, per the study, means: pretreatment peripheral blood. A cohort of around 29 patients with locally advanced or metastatic urothelial carcinoma, treated at Memorial Sloan Kettering on a trial protocol, was included. Peripheral blood mononuclear cells were collected pretreatment and during treatment, at between 1 and 8 total time points per patient. The Qiagen DNeasy Blood extraction kit was used to purify genomic DNA from total PBMCs and tumor samples. PBMCs were collected pretreatment and during treatment, and were isolated and stored as previously described. The CDR3 goes from the cysteine to the phenylalanine over 14 residues. Solely the CDR3 DNA is kept, with 42 bases framed from the first base. For CDR1 and CDR2, the germline V gene lists SNHLY and FYNNEI. The junction shows trimming of 0 bases on V and 5 bases on J, plus 8 bases between the germline ends. Each PCR received spiked-in synthetic TCR analog templates so that absolute template abundance could be estimated from read counts. The immunoSEQ assay used bias-controlled V and J gene primers to amplify TCRbeta CDR3 regions from genomic DNA. Sequencing of rearranged TCRbeta segments was performed at approximately 20X coverage. The study's processing was this. Sequencing errors were corrected by clustering and CDR3s were annotated against IMGT to assign V, D and J genes. Downstream analyses used only productive TCRbeta rearrangements, leaving out any out-of-frame or stop-codon sequences. To compute clonality, Shannon entropy was normalized by the log of the number of unique productive sequences and then subtracted from one. Clones differing between time points or between blood and tumor were identified using Fisher's exact test with Benjamini-Hochberg correction, with an adjusted p below 0.01 applied as the threshold. TCRdb limited this immuneACCESS table to in-frame rearrangements with V and J called. A share of clones is missing; checked studies link under half to unresolved V genes, and the rest is unexplained. D and trimming were read from the DNA, whereas the V and J calls and clone size are those reported in that table. For this sample the table gives approximately 70,000 clones, of which 84% were detected only once. The ten most abundant clones make up 9.2% of the sample.

This clone has more than one count but fewer than ten. Its antigen is currently not known. Base qualities are not provided; no much larger clone lies one nucleotide away. The chain is assembled from TRBV2 and TRBJ1-5; the D gene identity is not certain. This TCR was sampled from a woman in her sixties or seventies with urothelial cancer. The sample here was PBMCs, taken around atezolizumab (anti-PD-L1) treatment. The bases read TGTGCCAGCAGTGAAGCGCTTCCAGATCAGCCCCAGCATTTT. Its translation reads: CASSEALPDQPQHF.